This entry concerns a single TCR beta chain. The data originate from a study of blood T cell repertoires in COVID-19. Study summary: Collection of acute and convalescent COVID-19 samples took place in the United States, Italy and Spain.

In the source study's methods: From reference gene primer amplification, estimates of nucleated cell counts were derived. Only in-frame clones appear in the TCRdb table, and some are missing; sequencing was by immunoSEQ multiplex PCR. V, J and clone size reflect that table, while D and trimming were determined from the DNA. The sample shows under 65,000 clones, more than 65% of them seen only once. Sequenced sample: peripheral blood. The TCR was taken from a woman between 55 and 75 years old with acute or convalescent COVID-19.

The CDR3 here is CASSWRGSSYNEQFF. The CDR3 DNA sequence: TGTGCCAGCAGCTGGAGAGGGTCCTCCTACAATGAGCAGTTCTTC. The genes are TRBV5-6 and TRBJ2-1, with a tentative D call TRBD2 (5 bases). The CDR3 totals 15 residues. V lost 3 bases and J 0 bases, leaving 10 bases between the germline ends. Per germline, CDR1 SGHDT and CDR2 YYEEEE.